The T cell receptor (beta chain) described here comes from a study of blood T cells in healthy people across ages. Study-level points and caveats: Naive T cell percentage and TCR beta diversity correlated strongly.

Germline CDR1 is MNHEY and CDR2 is SMNVEV (reference sequence). With 4 bases removed from V and 1 base from J, the gap between germline ends came to 11 bases. There are 14 residues in the CDR3. Then a second PCR, running about 6 to 12 cycles, was carried out with a sample-barcoded 5' primer and a J-beta primer mix. TCRdb re-derived calls from the 5' RACE reads in MiXCR, one entry per CDR3 protein. The sample contains fewer than 1,000,000 distinct CDR3 sequences, about 45% of which appear only once. Concerning this clonotype itself: Its antigen is still unknown.

Peripheral blood was drawn, around 9.5 milliliters per donor. The sequencing sample was made of blood. This chain joins TRBV27 and TRBJ2-7; D perhaps matches TRBD1 (5 bases). The receptor was derived from an elderly man in good health. DNA for the CDR3: TGTGCCAGCAGTTGGTATCAGGGATCCTACGAGCAGTACTTC. It is translated as CASSWYQGSYEQYF.